This T cell receptor beta chain stems from a study of read filtering for tumor transcriptome and immune sequencing. Study information: TCR-mapped reads were about 3.5 to 11 million with IR-seq versus roughly 75 to 1,400 with RNA-seq.

This clonotype was counted many times. From 350 to 500 ng of RNA, a library with molecular barcoded alpha/delta and beta/gamma adaptors was made. Each CDR3 protein gets one entry after TCRdb re-called the reads with MiXCR. Among around 130,000 distinct CDR3 sequences listed, around 13% were seen once. The TCR comes from a donor aged 40 or over with multiple myeloma. The material sequenced was a population of CD138-negative cells sorted from bone marrow.

In DNA, the CDR3 is TGTGCCACCAGTGAAAACCCGGACCGCAATGAGCAGTTCTTC. Its protein is CATSENPDRNEQFF. The V gene is TRBV24-1, the J gene TRBJ2-1; D unclear. The germline gives CDR1 KGHDR, CDR2 SFDVKD. The CDR3 has 14 residues. The V end lost 4 bases, the J end lost 6 bases, and 12 bases lay between the germline ends.